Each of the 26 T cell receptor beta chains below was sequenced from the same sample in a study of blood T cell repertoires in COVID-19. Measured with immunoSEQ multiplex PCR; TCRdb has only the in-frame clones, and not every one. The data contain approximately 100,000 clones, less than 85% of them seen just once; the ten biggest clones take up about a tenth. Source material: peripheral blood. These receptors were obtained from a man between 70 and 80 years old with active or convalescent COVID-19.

The CDR3 loop reads CASSLGSNYGYTF. The CDR3 bases are TGCGCCAGCAGCTTGGGCAGTAACTATGGCTACACCTTC. The V call is TRBV5-1, the J call TRBJ1-2; D gene uncertain. V was shortened by 0 bases and J by 1 base, with 4 bases between the two germline ends. The CDR3 loop spans 13 amino acids. Germline CDR1 SGHRS, CDR2 YFSETQ.

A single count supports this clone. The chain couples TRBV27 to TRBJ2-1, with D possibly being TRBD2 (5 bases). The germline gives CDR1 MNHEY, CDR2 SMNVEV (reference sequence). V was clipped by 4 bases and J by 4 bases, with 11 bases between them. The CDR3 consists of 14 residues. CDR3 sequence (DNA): TGTGCCAGCAGTTATCGGGGTGGTTACAATGAGCAGTTCTTC. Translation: CASSYRGGYNEQFF.

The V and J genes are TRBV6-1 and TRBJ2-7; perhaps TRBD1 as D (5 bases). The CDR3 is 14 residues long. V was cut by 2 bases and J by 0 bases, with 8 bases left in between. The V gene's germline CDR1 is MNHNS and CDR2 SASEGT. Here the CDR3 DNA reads TGTGCCAGCAGTGAACAGGGAAGCTCCTACGAGCAGTACTTC. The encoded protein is CASSEQGSSYEQYF.

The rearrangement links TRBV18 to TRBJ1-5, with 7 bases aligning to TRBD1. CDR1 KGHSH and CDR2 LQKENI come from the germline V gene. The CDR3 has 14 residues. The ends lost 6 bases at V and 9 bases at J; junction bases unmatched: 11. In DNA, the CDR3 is TGTGCCAGCTCCCTTGGACAGGCCCAATCGCCCCAGCATTTT. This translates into CASSLGQAQSPQHF.

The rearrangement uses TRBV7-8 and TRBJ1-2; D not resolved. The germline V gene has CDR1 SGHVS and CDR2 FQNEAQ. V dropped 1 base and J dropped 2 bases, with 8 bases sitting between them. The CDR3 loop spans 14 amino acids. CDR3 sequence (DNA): TGTGCCAGCAGCTTAGTCCAACAGAACTATGGCTACACCTTC. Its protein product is CASSLVQQNYGYTF.

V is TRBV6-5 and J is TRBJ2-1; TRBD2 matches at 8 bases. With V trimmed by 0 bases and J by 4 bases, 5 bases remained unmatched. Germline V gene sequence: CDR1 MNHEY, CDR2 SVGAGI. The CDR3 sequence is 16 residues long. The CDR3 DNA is TGTGCCAGCAGTTACTCCGGGGGGGCGAGGTACAATGAGCAGTTCTTC. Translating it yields CASSYSGGARYNEQFF.

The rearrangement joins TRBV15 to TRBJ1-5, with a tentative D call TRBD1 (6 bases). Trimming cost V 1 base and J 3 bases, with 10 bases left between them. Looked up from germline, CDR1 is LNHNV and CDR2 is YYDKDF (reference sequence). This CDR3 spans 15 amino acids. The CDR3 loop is CATSRVTGDNQPQHF. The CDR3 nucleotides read TGTGCCACCAGCAGAGTGACAGGAGACAATCAGCCCCAGCATTTT.

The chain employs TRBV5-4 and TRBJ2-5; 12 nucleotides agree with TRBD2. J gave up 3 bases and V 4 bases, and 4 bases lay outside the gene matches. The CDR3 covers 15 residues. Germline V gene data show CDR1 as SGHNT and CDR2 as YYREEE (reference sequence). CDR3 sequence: CASSPRTSGEETQYF. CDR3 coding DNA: TGTGCCAGCAGCCCTCGGACTAGCGGGGAAGAGACCCAGTACTTC.

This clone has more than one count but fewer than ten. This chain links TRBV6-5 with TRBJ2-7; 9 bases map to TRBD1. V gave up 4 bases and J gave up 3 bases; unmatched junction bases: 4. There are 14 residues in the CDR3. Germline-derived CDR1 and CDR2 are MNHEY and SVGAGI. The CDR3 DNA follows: TGTGCCAGCAGTTCCATGACAGGGGGCTACGAGCAGTACTTC. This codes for CASSSMTGGYEQYF.

The CDR3 is CASKLEHRSTGELFF. The CDR3, as DNA: TGTGCCAGCAAACTGGAGCACCGCAGCACCGGGGAGCTGTTTTTT. The chain joins TRBV27 to TRBJ2-2; D is unclear. This CDR3 has 15 amino acids. V dropped 7 bases and J dropped 4 bases, with 16 bases sitting between them. Germline CDR1 and CDR2: MNHEY and SMNVEV (reference sequence).

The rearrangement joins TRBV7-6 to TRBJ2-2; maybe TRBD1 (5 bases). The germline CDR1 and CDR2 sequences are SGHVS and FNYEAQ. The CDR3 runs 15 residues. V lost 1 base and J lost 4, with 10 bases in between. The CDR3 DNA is TGTGCCAGCAGCTTAGAGACAGTGGGCACCGGGGAGCTGTTTTTT. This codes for CASSLETVGTGELFF.

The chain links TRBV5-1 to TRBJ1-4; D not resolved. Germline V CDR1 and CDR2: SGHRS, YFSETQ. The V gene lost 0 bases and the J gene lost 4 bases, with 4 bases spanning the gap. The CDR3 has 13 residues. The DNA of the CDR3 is TGCGCCAGCAGCTTGGCAGATAATGAAAAACTGTTTTTT. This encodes CASSLADNEKLFF.

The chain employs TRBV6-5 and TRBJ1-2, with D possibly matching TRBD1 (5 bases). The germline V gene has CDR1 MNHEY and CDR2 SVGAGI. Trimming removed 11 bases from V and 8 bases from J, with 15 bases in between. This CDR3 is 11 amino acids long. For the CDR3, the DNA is TGTGCCGTCAGGCGGCAGGGCGGCTACACCTTC. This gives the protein CAVRRQGGYTF.

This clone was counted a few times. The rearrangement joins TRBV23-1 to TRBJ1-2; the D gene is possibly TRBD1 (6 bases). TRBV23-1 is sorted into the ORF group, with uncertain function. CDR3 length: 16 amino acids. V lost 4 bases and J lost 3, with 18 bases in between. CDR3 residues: CASSPRTDLPYYGYTF. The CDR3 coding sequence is TGCGCCAGCAGTCCGAGGACAGACCTACCTTACTATGGCTACACCTTC.

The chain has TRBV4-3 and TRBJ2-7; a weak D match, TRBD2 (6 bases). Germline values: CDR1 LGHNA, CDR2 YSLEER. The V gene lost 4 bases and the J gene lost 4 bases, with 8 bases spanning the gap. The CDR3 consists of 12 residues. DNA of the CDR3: TGCGCCAGCAGCCTTCTAGCGTACGAGCAGTACTTC. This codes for CASSLLAYEQYF.

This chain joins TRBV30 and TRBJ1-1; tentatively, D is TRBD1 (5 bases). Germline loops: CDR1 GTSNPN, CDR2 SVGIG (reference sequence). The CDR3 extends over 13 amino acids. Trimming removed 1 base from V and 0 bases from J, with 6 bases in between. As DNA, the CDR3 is TGTGCCTGGAGTGACAGGATGAACACTGAAGCTTTCTTT. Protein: CAWSDRMNTEAFF.

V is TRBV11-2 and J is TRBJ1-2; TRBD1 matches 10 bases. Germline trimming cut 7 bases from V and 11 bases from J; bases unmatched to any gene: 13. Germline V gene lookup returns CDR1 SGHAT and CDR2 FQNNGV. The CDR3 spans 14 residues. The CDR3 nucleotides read TGTGCCAGCACCCGGGGTGGGACAGGGGCATCGTACACCTTC. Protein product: CASTRGGTGASYTF.

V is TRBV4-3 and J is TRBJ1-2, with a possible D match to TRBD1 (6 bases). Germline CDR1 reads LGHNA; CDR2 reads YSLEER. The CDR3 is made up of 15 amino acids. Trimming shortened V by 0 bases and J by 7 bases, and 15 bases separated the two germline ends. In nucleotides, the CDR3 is TGCGCCAGCAGCCAAGAAAGGGCGGGGGGCGGTGGCTACACCTTC. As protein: CASSQERAGGGGYTF.

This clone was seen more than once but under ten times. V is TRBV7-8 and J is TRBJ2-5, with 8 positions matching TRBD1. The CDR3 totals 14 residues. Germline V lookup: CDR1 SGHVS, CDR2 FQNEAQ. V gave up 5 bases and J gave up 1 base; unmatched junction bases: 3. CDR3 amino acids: CASSLGTGQETQYF. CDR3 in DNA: TGTGCCAGCAGCCTCGGGACAGGCCAAGAGACCCAGTACTTC. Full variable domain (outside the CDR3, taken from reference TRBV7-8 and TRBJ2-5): GAGVSQSPRYKVAKRGQDVALRCDPISGHVSLFWYQQALGQGPEFLTYFQNEAQLDKSGLPSDRFFAERPEGSVSTLKIQRTQQEDSAVYLCASSLGTGQETQYFGPGTRLLVL.

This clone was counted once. The CDR3 here is CAISEPAPGGYEQYF. The CDR3 region has the DNA TGTGCCATCAGTGAGCCTGCCCCCGGGGGCTACGAGCAGTACTTC. The rearrangement joins TRBV10-3 to TRBJ2-7, with D perhaps TRBD2 (6 bases). V gave up 2 bases and J gave up 3 bases, with 14 bases separating them. In germline, CDR1 is ENHRY, CDR2 SYGVKD. This CDR3 is built from 15 residues.

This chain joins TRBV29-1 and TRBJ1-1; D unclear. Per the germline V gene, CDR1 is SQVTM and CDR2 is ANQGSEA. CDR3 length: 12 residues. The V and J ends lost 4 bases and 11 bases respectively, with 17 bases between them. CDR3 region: CSVAGEGSWAFF. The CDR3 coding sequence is TGCAGCGTTGCCGGAGAAGGTTCGTGGGCTTTCTTT. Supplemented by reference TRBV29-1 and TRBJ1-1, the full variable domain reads SAVISQKPSRDICQRGTSLTIQCQVDSQVTMMFWYRQQPGQSLTLIATANQGSEATYESGFVIDKFPISRPNLTFSTLTVSNMSPEDSSIYLCSVAGEGSWAFFGQGTRLTVV.

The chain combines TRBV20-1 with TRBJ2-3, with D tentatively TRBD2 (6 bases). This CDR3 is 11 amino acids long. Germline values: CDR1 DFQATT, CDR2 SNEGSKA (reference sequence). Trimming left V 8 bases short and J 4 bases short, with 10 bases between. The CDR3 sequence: CSPWGADTQYF. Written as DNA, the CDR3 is TGCAGTCCCTGGGGGGCAGATACGCAGTATTTT.

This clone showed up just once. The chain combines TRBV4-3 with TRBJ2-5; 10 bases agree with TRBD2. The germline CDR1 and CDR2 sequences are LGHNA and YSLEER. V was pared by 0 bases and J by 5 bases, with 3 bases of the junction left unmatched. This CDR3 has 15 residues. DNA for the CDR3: TGCGCCAGCAGCCAAGACTCTAGCGGGGGTGAGACCCAGTACTTC. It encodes CASSQDSSGGETQYF.

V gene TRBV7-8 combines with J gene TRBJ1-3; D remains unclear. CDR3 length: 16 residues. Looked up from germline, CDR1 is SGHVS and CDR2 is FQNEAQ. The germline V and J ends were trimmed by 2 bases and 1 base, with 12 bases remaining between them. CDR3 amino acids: CASSLSPWRSGNTIYF. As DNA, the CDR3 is TGTGCCAGCAGCTTATCCCCTTGGAGATCTGGAAACACCATATATTTT. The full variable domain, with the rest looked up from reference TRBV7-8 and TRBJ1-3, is GAGVSQSPRYKVAKRGQDVALRCDPISGHVSLFWYQQALGQGPEFLTYFQNEAQLDKSGLPSDRFFAERPEGSVSTLKIQRTQQEDSAVYLCASSLSPWRSGNTIYFGEGSWLTVV.

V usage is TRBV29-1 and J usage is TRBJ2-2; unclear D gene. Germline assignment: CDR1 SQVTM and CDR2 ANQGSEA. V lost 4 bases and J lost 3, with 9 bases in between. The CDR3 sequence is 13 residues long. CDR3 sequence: CSVGQPHTGELFF. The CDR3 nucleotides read TGCAGCGTTGGGCAACCGCACACCGGGGAGCTGTTTTTT.

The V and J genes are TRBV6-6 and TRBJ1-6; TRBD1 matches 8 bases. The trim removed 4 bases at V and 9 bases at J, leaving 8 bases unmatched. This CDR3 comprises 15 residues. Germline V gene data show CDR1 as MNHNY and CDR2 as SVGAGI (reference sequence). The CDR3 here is CASSSQGDRTSPLHF. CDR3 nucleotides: TGTGCCAGCAGTTCACAGGGGGACAGGACTTCACCCCTCCACTTT.